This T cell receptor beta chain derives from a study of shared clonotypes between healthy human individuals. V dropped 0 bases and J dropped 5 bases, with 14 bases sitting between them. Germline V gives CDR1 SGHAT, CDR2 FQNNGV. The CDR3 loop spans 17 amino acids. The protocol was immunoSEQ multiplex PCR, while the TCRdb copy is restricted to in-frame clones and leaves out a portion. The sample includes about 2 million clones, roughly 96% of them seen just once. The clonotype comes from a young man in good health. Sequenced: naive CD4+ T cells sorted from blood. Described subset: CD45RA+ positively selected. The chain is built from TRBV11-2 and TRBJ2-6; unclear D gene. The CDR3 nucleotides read TGTGCCAGCAGCTTAGACAGGTCTGCAGGCTGGGCCAACGTCCTGACTTTC. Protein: CASSLDRSAGWANVLTF.